This entry describes one T cell receptor (beta chain). No antigen is known for it. TCRdb's copy holds only in-frame clones and misses some; the assay was immunoSEQ multiplex PCR. This repertoire shows tens of thousands of clones, 84% found once; its top ten account for approximately 13%. This sample was taken from a study of T cells in localized non-small cell lung cancer. The germline V gene encodes CDR1 SGHRS and CDR2 YFSETQ. V lost 3 bases and J 5 bases, leaving 13 bases between the germline ends. This CDR3 contains 14 residues. Whole-study findings and limits: Appearing in adjacent lung were a median roughly 60 of the top 100 tumor clones. There was higher T cell clonality in uninvolved adjacent lung than in tumor, and it was highest there.

This receptor was taken from a female donor aged 60 or older with stage I lung adenocarcinoma. Sequences were derived from peripheral blood, sampled before any cancer treatment. The V call is TRBV5-1, the J call TRBJ2-3; a possible D gene is TRBD2 (6 bases). CDR3 region: CASSSGDSVDTQYF. In DNA form, the CDR3 reads TGCGCCAGCAGCTCGGGGGATAGCGTAGATACGCAGTATTTT.